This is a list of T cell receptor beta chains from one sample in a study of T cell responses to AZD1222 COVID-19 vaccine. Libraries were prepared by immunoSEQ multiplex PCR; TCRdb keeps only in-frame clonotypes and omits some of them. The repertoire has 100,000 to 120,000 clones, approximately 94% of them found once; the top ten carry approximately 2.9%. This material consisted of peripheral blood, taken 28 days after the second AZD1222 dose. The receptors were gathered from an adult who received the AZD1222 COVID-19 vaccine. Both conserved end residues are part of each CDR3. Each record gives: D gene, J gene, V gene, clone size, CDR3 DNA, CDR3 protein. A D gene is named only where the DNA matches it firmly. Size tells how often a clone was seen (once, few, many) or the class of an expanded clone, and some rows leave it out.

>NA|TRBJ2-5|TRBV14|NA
TGTGCCAGCAGCCAAGATAGGAGCTTCCAAGAGACCCAGTACTTC
CASSQDRSFQETQYF
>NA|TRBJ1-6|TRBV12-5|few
TGTGCTAGTGGTTTGGTACGGGAGGCTCTCCACTTT
CASGLVREALHF
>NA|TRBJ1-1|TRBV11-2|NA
TGTGCCAGCAGCCCGTGGATGACAGCGAACACTGAAGCTTTCTTT
CASSPWMTANTEAFF
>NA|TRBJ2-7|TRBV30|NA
TGTGCCTGGAGTGTCGGTCGGGAGCAGTACTTC
CAWSVGREQYF
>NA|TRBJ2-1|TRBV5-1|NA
TGCGCCAGCAGCTTGCGGGGGACGGGACACAATGAGCAGTTCTTC
CASSLRGTGHNEQFF
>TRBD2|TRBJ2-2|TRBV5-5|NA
TGTGCCAGCAGCCCGGGGGGAGGGCTGTTTTTT
CASSPGGGLFF
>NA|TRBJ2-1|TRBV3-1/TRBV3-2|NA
TGTGCCAGCAGCCCTTTTGAACGGAATGAGCAGTTCTTC
CASSPFERNEQFF
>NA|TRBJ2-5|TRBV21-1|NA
TGTGCCAGCAGCGACTCCCGGGACAGGGGACAAGAGACCCAGTACTTC
CASSDSRDRGQETQYF
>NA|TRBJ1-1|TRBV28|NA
TGTGCCAGCATTACGAACACTGAAGCTTTCTTT
CASITNTEAFF
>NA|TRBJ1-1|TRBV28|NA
TGTGCCATCCGGGACGGGAACACTGAAGCTTTCTTT
CAIRDGNTEAFF
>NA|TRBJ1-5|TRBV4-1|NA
TGCGCCAGCAGCCCAATTCAAGGGGTTGGGCAGCCCCAGCATTTT
CASSPIQGVGQPQHF
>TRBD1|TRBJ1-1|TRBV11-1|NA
TGTGCCAGCAGCTTAGAACAGGGGAGGACTGAAGCTTTCTTT
CASSLEQGRTEAFF
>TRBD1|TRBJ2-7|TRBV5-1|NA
TGCGCCAGCAGCTTGGCGGGACAGGGGCCTTACGAGCAGTACTTC
CASSLAGQGPYEQYF
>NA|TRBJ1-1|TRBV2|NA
TGTGCCAGCAGTGAAGGGGGGGCGCTTAGGAGGAACACTGAAGCTTTCTTT
CASSEGGALRRNTEAFF
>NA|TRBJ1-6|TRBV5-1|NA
TGCGCCAGCAGCGCGACGGGTGGATATTCCTTTCCCCACTTT
CASSATGGYSFPHF
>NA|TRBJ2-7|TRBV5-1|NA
TGCGCCAGCAGCCTGGCCGGACAAAACTACGAGCAGTACTTC
CASSLAGQNYEQYF
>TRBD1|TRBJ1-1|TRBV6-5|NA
TGTGCCAGCAGTTCTACTCGGACAGGAATGAACACTGAAGCTTTCTTT
CASSSTRTGMNTEAFF
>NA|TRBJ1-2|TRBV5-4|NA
TGTGCCAGCAGCATGGACAGTTCCAACTATGGCTACACCTTC
CASSMDSSNYGYTF
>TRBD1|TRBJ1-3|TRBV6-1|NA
TGTGCCAGCAGTGACCAGGGGGTTGATGGAAACACCATATATTTT
CASSDQGVDGNTIYF
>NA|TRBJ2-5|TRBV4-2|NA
TGTGCCAGCAGCCAAGGGGATGTCCAAGAGACCCAGTACTTC
CASSQGDVQETQYF
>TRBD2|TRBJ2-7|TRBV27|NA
TGTGCCAGCAGTCCGGGAGGGGCCTACGAGCAGTACTTC
CASSPGGAYEQYF
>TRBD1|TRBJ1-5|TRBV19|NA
TGTGCCAGCCACAGGGACAGGGTCAGCAATCAGCCCCAGCATTTT
CASHRDRVSNQPQHF
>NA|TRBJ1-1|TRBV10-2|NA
TGCGCCAGCAGTGACCCTAATATCGCTGAAGCTTTCTTT
CASSDPNIAEAFF
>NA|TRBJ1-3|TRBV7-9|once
TGTGCCAGCCCAGCTTATAAATTACCGGAACAGATGCGGGGAAACACCATATATTTT
CASPAYKLPEQMRGNTIYF
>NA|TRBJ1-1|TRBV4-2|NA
TGTGCCAGCAGCCAAGATTCGAACGGGAACACTGAAGCTTTCTTT
CASSQDSNGNTEAFF
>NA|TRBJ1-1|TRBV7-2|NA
TGTGCCAGCAGCTTACAGGTTAACACTGAAGCTTTCTTT
CASSLQVNTEAFF
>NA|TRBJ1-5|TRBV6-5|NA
TGTGCCAGCAGCCTTCGGGGGGTCTCAACCCAGCATTTT
CASSLRGVSTQHF
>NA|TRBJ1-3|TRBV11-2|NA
TGTGCCAGCAGCACCAACACCCGAAACACCATATATTTT
CASSTNTRNTIYF
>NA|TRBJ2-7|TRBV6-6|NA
TGTGCCAGCAGTTACAGAGCGAGTATGACCTACGAGCAGTACTTC
CASSYRASMTYEQYF
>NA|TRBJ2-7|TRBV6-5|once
TGTGCCAGTCGGGGAGCCTACGAGCAGTACTTC
CASRGAYEQYF
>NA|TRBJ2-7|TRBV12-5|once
TGTGCTAGTGGTTTCCGTATTCCCCAAAAGGGGTCCTACGAGCAGTACTTC
CASGFRIPQKGSYEQYF
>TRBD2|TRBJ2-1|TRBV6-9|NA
TGTGCCAGCAGTTACTACCAACTAGCGGGGGTCGGGAATGAGCAGTTCTTC
CASSYYQLAGVGNEQFF
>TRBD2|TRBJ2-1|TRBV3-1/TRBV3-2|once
TGTGCCAGCAGCACTATAGCGGGGGTGGATGAGCAGTTCTTC
CASSTIAGVDEQFF
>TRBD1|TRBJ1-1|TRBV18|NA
TGTGCCAGCTCACCGGACAGGGTGTACACTGAAGCTTTCTTT
CASSPDRVYTEAFF
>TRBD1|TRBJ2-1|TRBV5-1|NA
TGCGCCAGCAGCTTTGGACAGGACTACAATGAGCAGTTCTTC
CASSFGQDYNEQFF
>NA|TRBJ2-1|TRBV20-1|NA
TGCAGTGCTAGTTGGACAGCTTCCTACAATGAGCAGTTCTTC
CSASWTASYNEQFF
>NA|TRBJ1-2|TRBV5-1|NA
TGCGCCAGCAGCTTGGACCGGCGGGCCTATGGCTACACCTTC
CASSLDRRAYGYTF
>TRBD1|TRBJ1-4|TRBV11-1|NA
TGTGCCAGCAGCTTGGGACAGGATGAAAAACTGTTTTTT
CASSLGQDEKLFF
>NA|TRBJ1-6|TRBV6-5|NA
TGTGCCAGCAGAGTCCGGGACGGCCGTAATTCACCCCTCCACTTT
CASRVRDGRNSPLHF
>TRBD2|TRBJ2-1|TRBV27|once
TGTGCCAGCAGTTTATCCCTACTAGCGGGAAACAATGAGCAGTTCTTC
CASSLSLLAGNNEQFF
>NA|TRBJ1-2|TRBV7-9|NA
TGTGCCAGCAGCTTAACCCCGGGGACGACCTTCTTC
CASSLTPGTTFF
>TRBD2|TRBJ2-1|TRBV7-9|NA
TGTGCCAGCAGCTTAGGAGGACTAGCGGGGGGTGGATCCTACAATGAGCAGTTCTTC
CASSLGGLAGGGSYNEQFF
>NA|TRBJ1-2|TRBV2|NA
TGTGCCAGCACGGATCAGGTTGGCTACACCTTC
CASTDQVGYTF
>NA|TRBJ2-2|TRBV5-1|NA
TGCGCCAGCAGCTTGGCCCCGGACACCGGGGAGCTGTTTTTT
CASSLAPDTGELFF
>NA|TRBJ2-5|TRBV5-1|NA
TGCGCCAGCAGGGGGCCAGACCTCGGAGAGACCCAGTACTTC
CASRGPDLGETQYF
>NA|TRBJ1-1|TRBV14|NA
TGTGCCAGCAGCCATAGCCTCCTCGGGACAGCTTTCTTT
CASSHSLLGTAFF
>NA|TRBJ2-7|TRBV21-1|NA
TGTGCCAGCAGCGGCCCCCGGACCGTGGGCCGCCCAACATTCTACGAGCAGTACTTC
CASSGPRTVGRPTFYEQYF
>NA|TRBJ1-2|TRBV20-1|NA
TGCAGTGCTAGAGAAGGGGGTGGCTACACCTTC
CSAREGGGYTF
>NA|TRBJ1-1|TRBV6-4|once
TGTGCCAGCAGTGACTCCACCCACACTGAAGCTTTCTTT
CASSDSTHTEAFF
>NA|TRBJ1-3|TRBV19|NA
TGTGCCAGTAGTATAGGTCCCAGGCCGGGTGGAAACACCATATATTTT
CASSIGPRPGGNTIYF
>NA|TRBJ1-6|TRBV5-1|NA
TGCGCCAGCAGTTTGTCGTCTTATAATTCACCCCTCCACTTT
CASSLSSYNSPLHF
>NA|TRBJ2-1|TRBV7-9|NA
TGTGCCAGCAGCCCCACCGGGACAAAACCGTATGAGCAGTTCTTC
CASSPTGTKPYEQFF
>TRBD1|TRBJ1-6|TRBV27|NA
TGTGCCAGCAGGCGGGACAGGGACCTTTCACCCCTCCACTTT
CASRRDRDLSPLHF
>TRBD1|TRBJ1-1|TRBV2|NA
TGTGCCAGCAGCTCCAGACAGGGCACTGAAGCTTTCTTT
CASSSRQGTEAFF
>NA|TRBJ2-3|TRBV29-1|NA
TGCAGCGTAGCTCTTGTTTTAACAGATACGCAGTATTTT
CSVALVLTDTQYF